The source of this T cell receptor beta chain is a study of a mutant IDH1 vaccine in newly diagnosed glioma. Study at large: Earlier treatment was radiotherapy, temozolomide, or both, with most getting both.

About this clone: Its antigen is unknown.

The time point denotes: week 23, last vaccination. Alongside topical imiquimod, each dose of vaccine comprised 300 ug of mutant IDH1 20-mer peptide. Assay: immunoSEQ multiplex PCR; the TCRdb copy retains only in-frame clones and omits some. The sample comprises over 45,000 clones, about four fifths of which are singletons, and more than 5.5% rests with the top ten. Sequenced material: PBMCs, taken from a glioma patient whose treatment included an IDH1 peptide vaccine. This TCR was recovered from a man aged 40-49 years with glioma.

CDR3 in DNA: TGTGCCAGCAGCACACGACTAGGACCGAACAATGAGCAGTTCTTC. This gives the protein CASSTRLGPNNEQFF. The rearrangement joins TRBV11-1 to TRBJ2-1; tentatively, D is TRBD2 (6 bases). In germline, CDR1 is SGHAT, CDR2 FQDESV (reference sequence). CDR3 length: 15 residues. Trimming removed 5 bases from V and 5 bases from J, with 16 bases in between.